This T cell receptor beta chain was sequenced for a study of breast tumors, draining lymph nodes, adjacent tissues. Broader study findings: Data fit most tumor T cells coming from lymph node, expanding in tumor. Tumor repertoires ranked between lymph nodes and nontumor tissue in diversity, with V and J gene preferences. Luminal-like breast cancer showed significantly higher tumor–nontumor repertoire similarity than basal-like.

TCRdb analysed the multiplex PCR reads with MiXCR anew, one entry per CDR3 protein. Of 200,000 to 250,000 distinct CDR3 sequences in the sample, roughly a third were seen once. Points on this clonotype: The antigen is undetermined.

Samples came from axillary lymph nodes draining the breast cancer. Per germline, CDR1 MNHEY and CDR2 SMNVEV (reference sequence). The CDR3 runs 15 residues. The trim removed 5 bases at V and 5 bases at J, leaving 4 bases unmatched. V gene TRBV27 combines with J gene TRBJ2-5, with 14 bases lining up with TRBD2. This sequence was found in a female donor with breast cancer. Some clones in this sample may be carry-over from other donors' samples. Sequenced input: axillary lymph node tissue. In DNA, the CDR3 is TGTGCCAGCAGTCCCGGGACTAGCGGGAGCGAGACCCAGTACTTC. It yields the protein CASSPGTSGSETQYF.